These 10 T cell receptor beta chains originate from one sample sequenced in a study of blood T cell repertoires in COVID-19. Method: immunoSEQ multiplex PCR; TCRdb's copy keeps in-frame clones and lacks some. The table has under 150,000 clones, roughly four fifths seen once. Material: peripheral blood. The receptors were sampled from a human donor in a cohort sampled during active COVID-19.

The V and J genes are TRBV18 and TRBJ2-3, with 7 positions matching TRBD2. This CDR3 contains 17 residues. The junction had 12 bases not matched to a gene; V was cut back by 4 bases and J by 2 bases. Germline V CDR1 and CDR2: KGHSH, LQKENI. CDR3 nucleotides: TGTGCCAGCTCACGCCTCTTTCAGGCGGGGGACACAGATACGCAGTATTTT. This codes for CASSRLFQAGDTDTQYF. Full variable domain (outside the CDR3, taken from reference TRBV18 and TRBJ2-3): NAGVMQNPRHLVRRRGQEARLRCSPMKGHSHVYWYRQLPEEGLKFMVYLQKENIIDESGMPKERFSAEFPKEGPSILRIQQVVRGDSAAYFCASSRLFQAGDTDTQYFGPGTRLTVL.

J is TRBJ1-4 and V is TRBV27; maybe TRBD1 (5 bases). This CDR3 spans 14 amino acids. Germline assignment: CDR1 MNHEY and CDR2 SMNVEV (reference sequence). Trimming removed 5 bases from V and 5 bases from J, with 12 bases in between. The DNA for the CDR3 is TGTGCCAGCAGTCCGGGACTCCGGAATGAAAAACTGTTTTTT. This gives the protein CASSPGLRNEKLFF.

The V and J genes are TRBV19 and TRBJ1-5, with a possible D match to TRBD1 (5 bases). The CDR3 covers 15 residues. CDR1 LNHDA and CDR2 SQIVND come from the germline V gene (reference sequence). V lost 1 base and J 2 bases, leaving 9 bases between the germline ends. The CDR3 reads CASSIGGGGNQPQHF. CDR3 nucleotide sequence: TGTGCCAGTAGTATAGGGGGCGGTGGCAATCAGCCCCAGCATTTT.

The rearrangement joins TRBV28 to TRBJ2-4, with 7 bases lining up with TRBD1. The CDR3 is 15 amino acids. Trimming took 6 bases from V and 6 from J; bases not matched to a gene: 11. The germline gives CDR1 MDHEN, CDR2 SYDVKM. In nucleotides, the CDR3 is TGTGCCAGCAGCCAACCCGGGACAGTAGGAAACATTCAGTACTTC. Protein sequence: CASSQPGTVGNIQYF.

The chain links TRBV5-1 to TRBJ2-3; D is uncertain. V lost 2 bases and J lost 2, with 9 bases in between. This CDR3 is built from 14 residues. Germline values: CDR1 SGHRS, CDR2 YFSETQ. CDR3 amino acids: CASSLALITDTQYF. The CDR3 region has the DNA TGCGCCAGCAGCTTAGCCCTGATCACAGATACGCAGTATTTT. The full variable domain, with the rest looked up from reference TRBV5-1 and TRBJ2-3, is KAGVTQTPRYLIKTRGQQVTLSCSPISGHRSVSWYQQTPGQGLQFLFEYFSETQRNKGNFPGRFSGRQFSNSRSEMNVSTLELGDSALYLCASSLALITDTQYFGPGTRLTVL.

V and J are TRBV6-5 and TRBJ1-6, with 7 positions matching TRBD1. V lost 7 bases and J lost 7; bases outside the gene matches: 10. Germline lookup yields CDR1 MNHEY and CDR2 SVGAGI. This CDR3 contains 15 residues. The CDR3 DNA reads TGTGCCAGCACTTTGACAGGGAGTTGGAATTCACCCCTCCACTTT. Protein sequence: CASTLTGSWNSPLHF.

The chain combines TRBV5-6 with TRBJ1-2, with D maybe TRBD1 (5 bases). CDR3 size: 17 residues. Germline-derived CDR1 and CDR2 are SGHDT and YYEEEE. V was cut by 3 bases and J by 0 bases, with 18 bases left in between. The CDR3 region has the DNA TGTGCCAGCAGCTCCCCTAGGGGCCCTGCATCTAACTATGGCTACACCTTC. Its translation: CASSSPRGPASNYGYTF.

This clone has only a few counts. The chain carries TRBV6-5 and TRBJ1-1; 7 bases are a match to TRBD1. Per germline, CDR1 MNHEY and CDR2 SVGAGI. CDR3 size: 14 residues. Unmatched junction bases numbered 9, after V lost 7 bases and J lost 4 bases. CDR3 region: CASIPGGSGTEAFF. The CDR3 DNA reads TGTGCCAGCATCCCAGGGGGATCGGGCACTGAAGCTTTCTTT.

The rearrangement uses TRBV7-2 and TRBJ1-1; 7 nucleotides line up with TRBD1. In germline, CDR1 is SGHTA, CDR2 FQGNSA. Trimming cost V 3 bases and J 6 bases; bases outside gene matches: 10. The CDR3 loop spans 15 amino acids. CDR3 nucleotide sequence: TGTGCCAGCAGCTTGAGAAGGGGGCGTCGGGCTGAAGCTTTCTTT. Translation gives CASSLRRGRRAEAFF.

The gene calls are TRBV6-1 and TRBJ1-6; 7 bases map to TRBD1. Germline V lookup: CDR1 MNHNS, CDR2 SASEGT. The CDR3 consists of 16 residues. V lost 2 bases to trimming and J lost 9 bases; unmatched junction nucleotides: 10. CDR3 residues: CASSESPGGSSSPLHF. The CDR3 region has the DNA TGTGCCAGCAGTGAATCTCCAGGGGGTAGTAGTTCACCCCTCCACTTT.